Each of the 15 T cell receptor beta chains below was sequenced from the same sample in a study of vaccination and CD4 T cells after COVID-19 (dated by TCRdb to 2022 to 2024). This specimen's treatment or condition label, interpreted: approximately nine-day PBMC culture with coronavirus spike peptide pools or control peptides (ViraFEST assay). These receptors' targets are unknown. Library construction relied on PCR. TCRdb names Illumina iSeq 100 as the instrument used. DNA from cultured CD4+ T cells underwent TCR sequencing with the Oncomine TCR Beta short-read assay at the Johns Hopkins FTIC core. The public reads were reprocessed in TCRdb via fastp at Q25 and MiXCR, keeping in-frame beta chains. Every CDR3 protein is listed once, alongside the most common genes and DNA of its rows. This sample comprises 3,500 to 4,000 distinct CDR3 sequences, 15% to 20% of them detected only once. The ten biggest clones cover about an eighth of the sample.

The sequencing input was CD4+ T cells from blood, cultured in vitro. The receptors derive from a human donor who had recovered from COVID-19.

This clonotype was counted a few times. The chain employs TRBV9 and TRBJ1-2, with D perhaps matching TRBD1 (5 bases). In germline, CDR1 is SGDLS, CDR2 YYNGEE. The V end was cut by 4 bases, the J end by 4 bases, with 14 bases between. This CDR3 comprises 14 residues. Here the CDR3 reads CASSNLQGLYGYTF. CDR3 coding DNA: TGTGCCAGCAGCAACCTGCAGGGTCTCTATGGCTACACCTTC.

By share, this clonotype counts as large. V and J are TRBV30 and TRBJ1-6; possible D gene TRBD1, 5 bases. Per germline, CDR1 GTSNPN and CDR2 SVGIG (reference sequence). This CDR3 region has 13 residues. V was shortened by 3 bases and J by 5 bases, with 8 bases between the two germline ends. The CDR3 protein is CAWRGENNSPLHF. CDR3 bases: TGTGCCTGGAGAGGGGAAAATAATTCACCCCTCCACTTT.

The sample holds a few counts of this clonotype. This chain uses TRBV6-1 with TRBJ1-4; no clear D gene. The germline V gene encodes CDR1 MNHNS and CDR2 SASEGT. The V end lost 6 bases, the J end lost 0 bases, and 11 bases lay between the germline ends. The CDR3 loop spans 15 amino acids. CDR3 protein: CASRRADATNEKLFF. CDR3 coding DNA: TGTGCCAGCAGGAGGGCCGATGCAACTAATGAAAAACTGTTTTTT.

This clonotype was seen more than once but under ten times. The chain combines TRBV19 with TRBJ2-6; 8 nucleotides line up with TRBD2. V was clipped by 5 bases and J by 1 base; unmatched bases: 7. This CDR3 comprises 17 residues. CDR1 and CDR2 (germline): LNHDA, SQIVND (reference sequence). CDR3: CASSLGREGSGANVLTF. The DNA of the CDR3 is TGTGCCAGTAGTCTAGGACGGGAGGGGTCTGGGGCCAACGTCCTGACTTTC.

The chain couples TRBV7-2 to TRBJ2-1; 7 bases are shared with TRBD1. There are 16 residues in the CDR3. Unmatched junction bases numbered 7, after V lost 1 base and J lost 4 bases. Germline assignment: CDR1 SGHTA and CDR2 FQGNSA. In nucleotides, the CDR3 is TGTGCCAGCAGCTTAGACTGGCAGGGGGATTACAATGAGCAGTTCTTC. This gives the protein CASSLDWQGDYNEQFF.

This clonotype counts as medium-sized. The chain combines TRBV12-3 or TRBV12-4 with TRBJ2-7, with D uncertain. V lost 5 bases, J lost 6 bases, and 8 bases lay in between. The CDR3 covers 11 residues. The CDR3 region is CASSIYSEQYF. CDR3 in DNA: TGTGCCAGCAGTATATACTCCGAGCAGTACTTC.

This clonotype is termed large. The gene calls are TRBV11-2 and TRBJ2-5; TRBD2 matches at 10 bases. The CDR3 contains 15 residues. J lost 5 bases, V lost 5 bases, and 8 bases had no gene match. Germline lookup yields CDR1 SGHAT and CDR2 FQNNGV. Here the CDR3 DNA reads TGTGCCAGCAGCCCAGGGGGGACTAGCGTTGAGACCCAGTACTTC. This gives the protein CASSPGGTSVETQYF. Filled out from reference TRBV11-2 and TRBJ2-5, the complete variable domain reads EAGVAQSPRYKIIEKRQSVAFWCNPISGHATLYWYQQILGQGPKLLIQFQNNGVVDDSQLPKDRFSAERLKGVDSTLKIQPAKLEDSAVYLCASSPGGTSVETQYFGPGTRLLVL.

This clonotype is judged medium-sized. The rearrangement uses TRBV15 and TRBJ1-5; a possible D gene is TRBD1 (6 bases). The CDR3 runs 15 residues. Trimming left V 0 bases short and J 6 bases short, with 12 bases between. Germline V lookup: CDR1 LNHNV, CDR2 YYDKDF (reference sequence). This chain's CDR3 is CATSRDRGGSQPQHF. The CDR3 DNA is TGTGCCACCAGCAGAGATAGAGGGGGATCTCAGCCCCAGCATTTT.

This clonotype appeared a few times. The CDR3 protein is CASSLLQGERGRSPLHF. CDR3 DNA sequence: TGTGCCAGCAGCTTGTTGCAGGGGGAGAGGGGAAGATCACCCCTCCACTTT. This chain uses TRBV5-5 with TRBJ1-6, with TRBD1 identical over 7 bases. V lost 1 base and J lost 10; bases outside the gene matches: 14. This CDR3 spans 17 amino acids. In germline, CDR1 is SGHKS, CDR2 YYEKEE (reference sequence). The complete variable domain, with remaining parts taken from reference TRBV5-5 and TRBJ1-6, reads DAGVTQSPTHLIKTRGQQVTLRCSPISGHKSVSWYQQVLGQGPQFIFQYYEKEERGRGNFPDRFSARQFPNYSSELNVNALLLGDSALYLCASSLLQGERGRSPLHFGNGTRLTVT.

The chain couples TRBV20-1 to TRBJ1-1; 8 bases align to TRBD1. From germline, CDR1 is DFQATT and CDR2 SNEGSKA (reference sequence). The CDR3 is 14 amino acids. Trimming at V came to 2 bases and at J to 1 base, leaving 3 bases not matched to a gene. This CDR3 is CSARPGTGNTEAFF. Written as DNA, the CDR3 is TGCAGTGCTAGACCGGGGACAGGGAACACTGAAGCTTTCTTT.

CDR3 residues: CASSLAPEGNEQFF. As DNA, the CDR3 is TGCGCCAGCAGCTTGGCTCCCGAAGGGAATGAGCAGTTCTTC. The rearrangement links TRBV5-1 to TRBJ2-1; D is unresolved. Germline V gene lookup returns CDR1 SGHRS and CDR2 YFSETQ. V shed 0 bases and J shed 7 bases, with 11 bases lying between them. The CDR3 consists of 14 residues.

With respect to this clonotype: A much bigger clone sits one base away, suggesting this may be a read error. The chain combines TRBV6-5 with TRBJ1-6, with D possibly matching TRBD1 (5 bases). Between the trimmed V and J ends, which lost 4 bases and 9 bases, there was a span of 10 bases. Germline CDR1 and CDR2: MNHEY and SVGAGI. The CDR3 has 13 residues. The CDR3 DNA is TGTGCCAGCAGTTCCGGGGGTAGTTCACCCCTCCACTTT. The encoded protein is CASSSGGSSPLHF.

This clonotype was counted between two and nine times. The genes are TRBV30 and TRBJ1-1, with 7 bases fitting TRBD1. Germline CDR1 GTSNPN, CDR2 SVGIG (reference sequence). After removal of 5 bases from V and 0 bases from J, the junction contained 0 bases not matched to a gene. This CDR3 is built from 12 residues. The DNA of the CDR3 is TGTGCCTGGGGACAGGTGAACACTGAAGCTTTCTTT. Protein product: CAWGQVNTEAFF.

This clonotype is termed medium-sized. V gene TRBV18 combines with J gene TRBJ1-1; 9 bases agree with TRBD1. Trimming at V came to 5 bases and at J to 8 bases, leaving 9 bases not matched to a gene. The CDR3 loop spans 14 amino acids. Germline V gives CDR1 KGHSH, CDR2 LQKENI. The CDR3 DNA reads as TGTGCCAGCTCATCCGGGACAGGGTCGGTGGAAGCTTTCTTT. Encoded protein: CASSSGTGSVEAFF. Filled out from reference TRBV18 and TRBJ1-1, the complete variable domain reads NAGVMQNPRHLVRRRGQEARLRCSPMKGHSHVYWYRQLPEEGLKFMVYLQKENIIDESGMPKERFSAEFPKEGPSILRIQQVVRGDSAAYFCASSSGTGSVEAFFGQGTRLTVV.

This clonotype is medium-sized by share. The chain uses TRBV15 and TRBJ2-1, with TRBD2 identical over 7 bases. The V and J ends lost 8 bases and 1 base, in that order; junction bases with no gene match: 11. The CDR3 length is 16 residues. CDR1 and CDR2 (germline): LNHNV, YYDKDF (reference sequence). The CDR3 spells CATDRGGGGSYNEQFF. CDR3 sequence (DNA): TGTGCCACCGACCGGGGTGGGGGGGGTTCCTACAATGAGCAGTTCTTC.